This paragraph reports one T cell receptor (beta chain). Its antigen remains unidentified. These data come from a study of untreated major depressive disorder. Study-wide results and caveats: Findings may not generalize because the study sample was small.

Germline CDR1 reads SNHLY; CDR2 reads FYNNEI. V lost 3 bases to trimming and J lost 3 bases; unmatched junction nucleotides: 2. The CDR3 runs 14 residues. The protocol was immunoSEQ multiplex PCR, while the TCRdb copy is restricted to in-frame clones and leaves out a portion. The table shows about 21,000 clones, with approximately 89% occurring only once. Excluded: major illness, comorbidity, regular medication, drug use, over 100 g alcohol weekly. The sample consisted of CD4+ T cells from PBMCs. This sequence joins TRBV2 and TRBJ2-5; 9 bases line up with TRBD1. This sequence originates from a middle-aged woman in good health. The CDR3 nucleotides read TGTGCCAGCAGTGACGACAGGGGGAAAGAGACCCAGTACTTC. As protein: CASSDDRGKETQYF.